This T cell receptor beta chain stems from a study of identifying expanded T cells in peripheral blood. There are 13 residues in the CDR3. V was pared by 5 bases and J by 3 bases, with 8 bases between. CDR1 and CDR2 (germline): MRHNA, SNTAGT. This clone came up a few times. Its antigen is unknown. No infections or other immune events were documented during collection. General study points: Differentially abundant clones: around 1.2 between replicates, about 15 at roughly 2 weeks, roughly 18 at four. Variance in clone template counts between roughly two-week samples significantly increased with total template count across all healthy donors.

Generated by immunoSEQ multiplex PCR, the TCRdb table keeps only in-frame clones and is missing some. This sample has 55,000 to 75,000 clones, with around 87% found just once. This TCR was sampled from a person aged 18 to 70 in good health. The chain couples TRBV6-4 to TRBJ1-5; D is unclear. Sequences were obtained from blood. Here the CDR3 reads CASSPDPNQPQHF. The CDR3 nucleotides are TGTGCCAGCAGTCCAGATCCCAATCAGCCCCAGCATTTT.